The 26 T cell receptor beta chains below were found in one sample sequenced in a study of blood T cells in healthy people across ages. Sample-barcoded 5' priming and a J-beta primer mix drove a second PCR of about 7 to 11 cycles. TCRdb reprocessed the 5' RACE reads via MiXCR and lists one record per CDR3 protein. This sample has about 1.6 million distinct CDR3 sequences, with roughly 32% found just once. Input material: blood. The receptors come from a woman aged 25-40 years in good health.

The chain has TRBV11-2 and TRBJ1-2; tentatively, D is TRBD1 (6 bases). The V end lost 6 bases, the J end lost 2 bases, and 19 bases lay between the germline ends. CDR3 length equals 16 residues. Germline CDR1 reads SGHAT; CDR2 reads FQNNGV. This CDR3 reads CASRRRGTPLNYGYTF. CDR3 sequence (DNA): TGTGCCAGCAGAAGACGGGGGACACCGCTGAACTATGGCTACACCTTC.

This clonotype was seen a few times. This chain links TRBV12-3 or TRBV12-4 with TRBJ2-1, with D hard to call. Trimming removed 6 bases at V and 10 bases at J, with 13 bases between. The CDR3 is 12 amino acids. The CDR3 protein is CASSQTDLEQFF. In DNA, the CDR3 is TGTGCCAGCAGCCAGACCGATTTAGAGCAGTTCTTC.

The chain carries TRBV6-2 or TRBV6-3 and TRBJ2-5, with 9 bases fitting TRBD2. The tail of the sequence fits TRBJ2-7 better, so the J call may be wrong. Per germline, CDR1 MNHEY and CDR2 SVGEGT. The CDR3 is 14 amino acids. The CDR3 DNA follows: TGTGCCAGCAGTCGGAGACTAGCGGCCTACGAGCAGTACTTC. This sequence encodes CASSRRLAAYEQYF.

The table lists this clonotype with many counts. This sequence joins TRBV10-3 and TRBJ1-1; D perhaps matches TRBD1 (5 bases). The germline V gene has CDR1 ENHRY and CDR2 SYGVKD. Trimming shortened V by 3 bases and J by 3 bases, and 14 bases separated the two germline ends. The CDR3 has 15 residues. CDR3 nucleotides: TGTGCCATCAGTGATGATGATCAACAGGACACTGAAGCTTTCTTT. Its translation is CAISDDDQQDTEAFF.

This clonotype was recorded a few times. Germline and junction disagree at one end, which may indicate a read error. The chain has TRBV5-1 and TRBJ2-3; D remains unclear. The CDR3 runs 15 residues. Per the germline V gene, CDR1 is SGHRS and CDR2 is YFSETQ. The CDR3 DNA sequence: TGCGCCAGCAGCTCCACGCGCACCCTCACAGATGCGCAGTATTTT. Translation gives CASSSTRTLTDAQYF.

The gene calls are TRBV4-1 and TRBJ2-2; no definite D call. V shed 1 base and J shed 3 bases, with 18 bases lying between them. CDR1 and CDR2 from the germline V gene are MGHRA and YSYEKL. The CDR3 sequence is 18 residues long. Here the CDR3 DNA reads TGCGCCAGCAGCCAAGTGGAAGCCCGTGTTTTCGACACCGGGGAGCTGTTTTTT. It translates to CASSQVEARVFDTGELFF.

The J gene is TRBJ1-5, the V gene TRBV7-9, with a possible D match to TRBD1 (6 bases). CDR3 length: 14 residues. In germline, CDR1 is SEHNR, CDR2 FQNEAQ (reference sequence). V was cut by 3 bases and J by 5 bases, with 11 bases left in between. This chain's CDR3 is CASSLGDNYQPQHF. CDR3 bases: TGTGCCAGCAGCTTGGGGGACAACTATCAGCCCCAGCATTTT.

This clonotype was observed a single time. A read error is possible here, since a much larger clone lies one base away. This chain joins TRBV7-9 and TRBJ2-1, with D perhaps given as TRBD1 or TRBD2 (6 bases each). Germline CDR1 reads SEHNR; CDR2 reads FQNEAQ (reference sequence). This CDR3 region has 15 residues. DNA for the CDR3: TGTGTCAGCACCATCGGGGGCAGCTCCTACAATGAGCAGTTCTTC. The encoded protein is CVSTIGGSSYNEQFF.

This clonotype was picked up many times. The gene calls are TRBV27 and TRBJ2-5; D could derive from TRBD1 or TRBD2 (5 bases each). Germline CDR1 is MNHEY and CDR2 is SMNVEV (reference sequence). The CDR3 sequence is 13 residues long. V was trimmed by 3 bases and J by 8 bases, leaving 13 bases between them. CDR3 DNA: TGTGCCAGCAGTTTGTGGGACCGCCGTACCCAGTACTTC. Protein sequence: CASSLWDRRTQYF.

This rearrangement joins TRBV11-2 to TRBJ2-1, with 9 bases that match TRBD2. The CDR3 contains 16 residues. Germline values: CDR1 SGHAT, CDR2 FQNNGV. The J segment lost 4 bases and the V segment lost 5 bases, leaving 9 bases of the junction unmatched. The CDR3 here is CASSPTGTSPYNEQFF. The CDR3, as DNA: TGTGCCAGCAGCCCAACCGGGACTAGCCCTTACAATGAGCAGTTCTTC.

V gene TRBV7-9 combines with J gene TRBJ2-7; tentative D call: TRBD1 (6 bases). The CDR3 has 14 residues. Germline V gene sequence: CDR1 SEHNR, CDR2 FQNEAQ (reference sequence). V dropped 4 bases and J dropped 4 bases, with 14 bases sitting between them. Here the CDR3 DNA reads TGTGCCAGCAGCTCACCCACGAGGGGGTACGAGCAGTACTTC. This codes for CASSSPTRGYEQYF.

V is TRBV5-1 and J is TRBJ2-3; weak D call: TRBD2 (5 bases). V was trimmed by 1 base and J by 0 bases, leaving 21 bases between them. Germline CDR1 and CDR2: SGHRS and YFSETQ. This CDR3 has 19 residues. The chain's CDR3 is CASSLFGGRLSTSTDTQYF. CDR3 sequence (DNA): TGCGCCAGCAGCTTGTTCGGAGGACGTTTATCTACTAGCACAGATACGCAGTATTTT.

This chain links TRBV18 with TRBJ1-5, with D possibly TRBD1 on 5 matching bases. The germline CDR1 and CDR2 sequences are KGHSH and LQKENI. This CDR3 has 13 residues. The V end was cut by 6 bases, the J end by 7 bases, with 13 bases between. CDR3 DNA: TGTGCCAGCTCCCCTACGAAGGGGCAGCCCCAGCATTTT. Encoded protein: CASSPTKGQPQHF.

In this sample, this clonotype turned up a few times. The chain recombines TRBV11-2 with TRBJ2-1; 11 positions match TRBD2. The CDR3 has 19 residues. Trimming at V came to 6 bases and at J to 5 bases, leaving 18 bases not matched to a gene. Per the germline V gene, CDR1 is SGHAT and CDR2 is FQNNGV. CDR3 sequence (DNA): TGTGCCAGCAGACCTTCGACTAGCGGGACCAGCCTACACGACAATGAGCAGTTCTTC. Encoded protein: CASRPSTSGTSLHDNEQFF.

CDR3 nucleotides: TGCAGTGTGAGGGGGCACACTGAAGCTTTCTTT. It encodes CSVRGHTEAFF. The rearrangement uses TRBV20-1 and TRBJ1-1; the match to TRBD1 covers 7 bases. Germline V gives CDR1 DFQATT, CDR2 SNEGSKA (reference sequence). Trimming removed 7 bases from V and 3 bases from J; junction bases left unmatched: 2. The CDR3 length is 11 residues.

This chain joins TRBV28 and TRBJ2-7; possible D gene TRBD1, 5 bases. Germline loops: CDR1 MDHEN, CDR2 SYDVKM. Trimming pared 2 bases from V and 6 bases from J, leaving 17 bases between. The CDR3 is 15 residues long. For the CDR3, the DNA is TGTGCCAGCAGTTTAGGTACGGGCAGAAGGGGCGAGCAGTACTTC. Translated, it gives CASSLGTGRRGEQYF. Combining the CDR3 with reference TRBV28 and TRBJ2-7 gives the whole variable domain DVKVTQSSRYLVKRTGEKVFLECVQDMDHENMFWYRQDPGLGLRLIYFSYDVKMKEKGDIPEGYSVSREKKERFSLILESASTNQTSMYLCASSLGTGRRGEQYFGPGTRLTVT.

For the CDR3, the DNA is TGTGCCAGCAGTTTATTAGTCACCGGGGAGCTGTTTTTT. Amino acid sequence: CASSLLVTGELFF. The chain is built from TRBV27 and TRBJ2-2; no clear D. Germline V lookup: CDR1 MNHEY, CDR2 SMNVEV (reference sequence). V was trimmed by 1 base and J by 4 bases, leaving 4 bases between them. The CDR3 length is 13 residues.

This clonotype was detected only a few times. The V and J genes are TRBV3-1 and TRBJ2-5; D unresolved. Trimming left V 6 bases short and J 4 bases short, with 18 bases between. Germline V CDR1 and CDR2: LGHDT, YNNKEL (reference sequence). The CDR3 spans 15 residues. CDR3 sequence: CASRLAGRGGETQYF. The CDR3, as DNA: TGTGCCAGCAGGCTCGCCGGGCGAGGTGGAGAGACCCAGTACTTC.

The chain has TRBV21-1 and TRBJ1-6. TRBV21-1 is an annotated pseudogene. The length of the CDR3 is 14 residues. This CDR3 is CASSNRCGNSPLHF. CDR3 coding DNA: TGTGCCAGCAGCAATCGGTGTGGAAATTCACCCCTCCACTTT.

Of note for this clonotype: One junction end does not reproduce the germline sequence, and a read error may be involved. This chain links TRBV4-1 with TRBJ2-1; no clear D. The CDR3 covers 13 residues. CDR1 and CDR2 from the germline V gene are MGHRA and YSYEKL. This CDR3 reads CASSQFLLNEQFF. The CDR3 nucleotides read TGCGCCAGTAGCCAATTCCTTCTCAATGAGCAGTTCTTC.

Note on this clonotype: At one end, the junction sequence differs from germline, possibly due to a read error. The chain combines TRBV10-3 with TRBJ2-5, with D possibly matching TRBD2 (6 bases). CDR1 and CDR2 from the germline V gene are ENHRY and SYGVKD. The CDR3 has 16 amino acids. This CDR3 reads CAISELEGAGKEAQYF. The DNA for the CDR3 is TGTGCCATCAGTGAGTTGGAGGGTGCCGGTAAAGAGGCCCAGTACTTC.

The V gene is TRBV12-3 or TRBV12-4, the J gene TRBJ1-2; D is perhaps TRBD1 (5 bases). This CDR3 has 17 amino acids. V lost 0 bases, J lost 0 bases, and 14 bases lay in between. CDR3 sequence: CASSLAQGPLANYGYTF. CDR3 sequence (DNA): TGTGCCAGCAGTTTAGCGCAGGGACCCTTAGCTAACTATGGCTACACCTTC.

For this clonotype: This sequence may be a read error, since a much larger clone differs from it by one base. The chain uses TRBV10-3 and TRBJ2-1; D is undetermined. The germline V gene encodes CDR1 ENHRY and CDR2 SYGVKD. The CDR3 length is 15 residues. The CDR3 reads CAVSEPGHSYNEQFF. The CDR3 DNA follows: TGTGCCGTCAGTGAGCCCGGTCATTCCTACAATGAGCAGTTCTTC.

The sample holds many counts of this clonotype. The V call is TRBV29-1, the J call TRBJ2-7, with unresolved D. CDR3 length: 14 amino acids. Germline CDR1 SQVTM, CDR2 ANQGSEA. Trimming left V 6 bases short and J 5 bases short, with 20 bases between. CDR3 nucleotides: TGCAGCGTCCTCCGAAGGACGGGCGTGGACGAGCAGTACTTC. Its protein product is CSVLRRTGVDEQYF.

This chain connects TRBV6-1 to TRBJ2-1, with unresolved D. This CDR3 comprises 14 residues. Trimming left V 2 bases short and J 6 bases short, with 11 bases between. From germline, CDR1 is MNHNS and CDR2 SASEGT. This CDR3 reads CASSESRKANEQFF. The CDR3 DNA reads TGTGCCAGCAGTGAAAGTCGGAAGGCCAATGAGCAGTTCTTC.

This clonotype has ten or more counts. This sequence joins TRBV3-1 and TRBJ2-5; 8 bases line up with TRBD2. The ends lost 1 base at V and 5 bases at J; junction bases unmatched: 3. The CDR3 extends over 14 amino acids. CDR1 LGHDT and CDR2 YNNKEL come from the germline V gene (reference sequence). The CDR3 bases are TGTGCCAGCAGCCAAGCGGGAGGGTGGGAGACCCAGTACTTC. Its protein is CASSQAGGWETQYF.